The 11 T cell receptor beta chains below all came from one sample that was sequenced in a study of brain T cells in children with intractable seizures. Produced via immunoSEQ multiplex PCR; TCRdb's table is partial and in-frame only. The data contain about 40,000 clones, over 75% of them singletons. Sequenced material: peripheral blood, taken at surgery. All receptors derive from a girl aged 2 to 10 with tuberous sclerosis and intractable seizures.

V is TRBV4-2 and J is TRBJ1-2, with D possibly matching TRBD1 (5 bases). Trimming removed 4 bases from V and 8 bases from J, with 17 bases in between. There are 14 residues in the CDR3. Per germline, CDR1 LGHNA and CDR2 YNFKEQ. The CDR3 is CASSREDTPGGYTF. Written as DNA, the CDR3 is TGTGCCAGCAGCCGTGAGGACACCCCGGGCGGCTACACCTTC.

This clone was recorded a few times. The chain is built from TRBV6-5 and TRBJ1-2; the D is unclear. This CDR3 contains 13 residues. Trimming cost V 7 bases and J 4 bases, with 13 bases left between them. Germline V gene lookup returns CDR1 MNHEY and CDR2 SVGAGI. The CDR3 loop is CASKEWQAYGYTF. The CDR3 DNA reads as TGTGCCAGCAAAGAATGGCAGGCCTATGGCTACACCTTC.

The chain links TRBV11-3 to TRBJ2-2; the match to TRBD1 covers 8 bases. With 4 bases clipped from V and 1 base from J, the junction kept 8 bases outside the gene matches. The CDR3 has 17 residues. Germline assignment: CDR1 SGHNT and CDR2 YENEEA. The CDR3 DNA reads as TGTGCCAGCAGCTCAATCACTGACAGGGGGAACACCGGGGAGCTGTTTTTT. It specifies CASSSITDRGNTGELFF.

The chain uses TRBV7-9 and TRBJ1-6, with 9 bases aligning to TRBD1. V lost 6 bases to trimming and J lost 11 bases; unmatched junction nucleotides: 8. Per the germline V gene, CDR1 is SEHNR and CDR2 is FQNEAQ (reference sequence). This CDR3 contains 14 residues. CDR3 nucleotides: TGTGCCAGCAGTCCACCGGGACAGGGAACACCCCTCCACTTT. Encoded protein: CASSPPGQGTPLHF.

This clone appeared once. CDR3 sequence: CASSPQSGQGLVYEQYV. DNA of the CDR3: TGTGCCAGCAGCCCACAGTCGGGACAGGGACTCGTCTACGAGCAGTACGTC. The chain links TRBV7-9 to TRBJ2-7, with TRBD1 matching 9 bases. V shed 5 bases, J shed 3 bases, and the junction held 14 bases outside the gene matches. This CDR3 has 17 residues. CDR1 and CDR2 (germline): SEHNR, FQNEAQ (reference sequence).

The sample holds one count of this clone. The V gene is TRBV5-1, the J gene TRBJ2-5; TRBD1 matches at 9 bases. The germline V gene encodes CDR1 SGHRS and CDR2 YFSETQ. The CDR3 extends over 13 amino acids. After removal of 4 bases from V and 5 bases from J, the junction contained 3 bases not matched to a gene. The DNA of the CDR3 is TGCGCCAGCAGCGTAACAGGGGGCGAGACCCAGTACTTC. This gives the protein CASSVTGGETQYF.

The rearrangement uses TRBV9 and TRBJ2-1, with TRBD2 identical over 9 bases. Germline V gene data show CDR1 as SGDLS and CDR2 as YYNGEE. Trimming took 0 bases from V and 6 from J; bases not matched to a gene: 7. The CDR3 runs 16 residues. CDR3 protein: CASSVVARGGINEQFF. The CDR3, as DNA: TGTGCCAGCAGCGTAGTCGCGCGGGGGGGGATCAATGAGCAGTTCTTC.

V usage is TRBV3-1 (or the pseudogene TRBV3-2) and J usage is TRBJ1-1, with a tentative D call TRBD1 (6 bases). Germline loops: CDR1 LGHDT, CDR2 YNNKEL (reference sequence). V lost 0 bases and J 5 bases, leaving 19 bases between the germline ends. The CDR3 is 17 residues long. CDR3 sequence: CASSQDLTSPQGTEAFF. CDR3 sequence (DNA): TGTGCCAGCAGCCAAGATTTGACCAGCCCGCAGGGGACTGAAGCTTTCTTT.

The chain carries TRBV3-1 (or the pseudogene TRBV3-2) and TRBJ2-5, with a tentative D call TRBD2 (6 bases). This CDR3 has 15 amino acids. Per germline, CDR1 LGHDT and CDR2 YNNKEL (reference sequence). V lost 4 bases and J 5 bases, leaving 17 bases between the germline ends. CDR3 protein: CASSRGTADSETQYF. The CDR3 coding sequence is TGTGCCAGCAGCCGAGGGACTGCTGATTCGGAGACCCAGTACTTC.

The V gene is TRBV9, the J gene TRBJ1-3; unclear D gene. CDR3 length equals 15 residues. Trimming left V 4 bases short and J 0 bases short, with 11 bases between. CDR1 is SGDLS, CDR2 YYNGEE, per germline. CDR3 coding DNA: TGTGCCAGCAGCTCCACGGCGAGCTCTGGAAACACCATATATTTT. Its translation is CASSSTASSGNTIYF.

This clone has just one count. The CDR3 DNA sequence: TGTGCCACCTCCCCCAGAACGGGGGACACTGAAGCTTTCTTT. Translating gives CATSPRTGDTEAFF. The V call is TRBV27, the J call TRBJ1-1; D is possibly TRBD1 (5 bases). Trimming shortened V by 10 bases and J by 3 bases, and 18 bases separated the two germline ends. Germline V gene data show CDR1 as MNHEY and CDR2 as SMNVEV (reference sequence). This CDR3 has 14 residues.